These 28 T cell receptor beta chains originate from one sample sequenced in a study of glioma-infiltrating T cells after dendritic cell vaccination. TCRdb's copy holds only in-frame clones and misses some; the assay was immunoSEQ multiplex PCR. The sample includes some 100,000 clones, about 80% of them seen just once. The source was blood, collected before dendritic cell vaccination. These receptor sequences come from a human donor with glioblastoma.

This clone was recorded at least ten times. This chain links TRBV6-1 with TRBJ1-4; TRBD1 agrees at 7 bases. CDR1 is MNHNS and CDR2 is SASEGT in the germline V gene. Trimming at V came to 4 bases and at J to 7 bases, leaving 9 bases not matched to a gene. This CDR3 contains 15 residues. Here the CDR3 DNA reads TGTGCCAGCAGTGCTGGACAGGACAGTCTTGAAAAACTGTTTTTT. Its translation: CASSAGQDSLEKLFF.

The chain uses TRBV2 and TRBJ1-6; D may be TRBD1 (5 bases). V shed 1 base and J shed 7 bases, with 8 bases lying between them. In germline, CDR1 is SNHLY, CDR2 FYNNEI. This CDR3 comprises 14 residues. CDR3 nucleotide sequence: TGTGCCAGCAGTGAAGGACAGCTAAATTCACCCCTCCACTTT. Translation: CASSEGQLNSPLHF.

The V and J genes are TRBV9 and TRBJ2-1; TRBD1 might be the D (6 bases). This CDR3 is built from 14 residues. Germline CDR1 is SGDLS and CDR2 is YYNGEE. V lost 2 bases, J lost 8 bases, and 14 bases lay in between. The CDR3 sequence: CASSVPPQGHEQFF. The DNA of the CDR3 is TGTGCCAGCAGCGTGCCACCCCAGGGGCATGAGCAGTTCTTC.

This chain connects TRBV6-6 to TRBJ1-4, with TRBD1 as a possible D gene (6 bases). Between the trimmed V and J ends, which lost 0 bases and 4 bases, there was a span of 12 bases. Germline V gene lookup returns CDR1 MNHNY and CDR2 SVGAGI (reference sequence). The CDR3 contains 16 residues. The DNA for the CDR3 is TGTGCCAGCAGTTACTCGAGCAACAGGGTTAATGAAAAACTGTTTTTT. Encoded protein: CASSYSSNRVNEKLFF.

This clone was observed a few times. The rearrangement joins TRBV28 to TRBJ2-7; TRBD2 agrees at 7 bases. The CDR3 is made up of 13 amino acids. Germline-derived CDR1 and CDR2 are MDHEN and SYDVKM. Unmatched junction bases numbered 4, after V lost 6 bases and J lost 2 bases. Here the CDR3 DNA reads TGTGCCAGCAGGAGGACTAGTCCCTACGAGCAGTACTTC. This encodes CASRRTSPYEQYF.

The V call is TRBV7-9, the J call TRBJ2-7; TRBD2 matches at 9 bases. Unmatched junction bases numbered 8, after V lost 5 bases and J lost 3 bases. The V gene's germline CDR1 is SEHNR and CDR2 FQNEAQ (reference sequence). This CDR3 is 15 amino acids long. CDR3 sequence (DNA): TGTGCCAGCAGCGCACGACTAGCGGCGCTCTACGAGCAGTACTTC. Residues: CASSARLAALYEQYF.

This chain uses TRBV6-5 with TRBJ1-6, with D possibly being TRBD1 (5 bases). The V gene's germline CDR1 is MNHEY and CDR2 SVGAGI. The CDR3 has 14 residues. V lost 5 bases to trimming and J lost 7 bases, with 12 bases between them. CDR3 protein: CASSLRVGNSPLHF. The CDR3 nucleotides read TGTGCCAGCAGTCTCAGGGTAGGAAATTCACCCCTCCACTTT.

This chain links TRBV20-1 with TRBJ2-1; TRBD1 matches 7 bases. The ends lost 3 bases at V and 14 bases at J; junction bases unmatched: 7. CDR1 is DFQATT and CDR2 is SNEGSKA in the germline V gene (reference sequence). CDR3 size: 11 residues. The CDR3 spells CSARDGTVKFF. CDR3 coding DNA: TGCAGTGCTAGGGATGGGACAGTGAAGTTCTTC.

The chain combines TRBV5-4 with TRBJ1-1; 9 bases line up with TRBD1. The CDR3 spans 16 residues. CDR1 and CDR2 (germline): SGHNT, YYREEE (reference sequence). The V gene end was trimmed by 4 bases and the J gene end by 0 bases; junction bases not matched to a gene: 7. The CDR3 bases are TGTGCCAGCAGCCCTCGGACAGGGGTTATGAACACTGAAGCTTTCTTT. Translation gives CASSPRTGVMNTEAFF.

The CDR3 nucleotides read TGTGCCAGCAGCCAGGGACTAGCAAGTACCGGGGAGCTGTTTTTT. Translation gives CASSQGLASTGELFF. The rearrangement links TRBV11-3 to TRBJ2-2; 9 bases align to TRBD2. The length of the CDR3 is 15 residues. Germline V CDR1 and CDR2: SGHNT, YENEEA. V lost 5 bases to trimming and J lost 5 bases; unmatched junction nucleotides: 6.

J is TRBJ2-2 and V is TRBV30; TRBD1 matches 9 bases. In germline, CDR1 is GTSNPN, CDR2 SVGIG (reference sequence). With V trimmed by 2 bases and J by 7 bases, 2 bases remained unmatched. The CDR3 length is 13 residues. The CDR3 is CAWSRTGVGELFF. The CDR3 DNA sequence: TGTGCCTGGAGTAGGACAGGGGTCGGGGAGCTGTTTTTT.

This clone was detected once. The V gene is TRBV5-1, the J gene TRBJ2-1; 7 bases match TRBD2. V dropped 7 bases and J dropped 9; count of bases not matched to a gene: 13. Germline V gene lookup returns CDR1 SGHRS and CDR2 YFSETQ. This CDR3 has 14 amino acids. The CDR3, as DNA: TGCGCCAGCTCCCGAGGCGGGAGTTCTCGTGAGCAGTTCTTC. Protein: CASSRGGSSREQFF.

This clone showed up just a few times. The chain links TRBV5-1 to TRBJ2-1; TRBD1 is a possible D gene (5 bases). V lost 4 bases, J lost 3 bases, and 11 bases lay in between. CDR1 SGHRS and CDR2 YFSETQ come from the germline V gene. This CDR3 region has 14 residues. The CDR3 DNA sequence: TGCGCCAGCAGCCCGGACACAAACTACAATGAGCAGTTCTTC. This translates into CASSPDTNYNEQFF.

The V and J genes are TRBV4-2 and TRBJ2-3, with 8 nucleotides matching TRBD2. The CDR3 loop spans 16 amino acids. From germline, CDR1 is LGHNA and CDR2 YNFKEQ. V gave up 1 base and J gave up 7 bases; unmatched junction bases: 10. DNA for the CDR3: TGTGCCAGCAGCCAAGGACTAGCGTTAGGTTCGAATACGCAGTATTTT. Translated, it gives CASSQGLALGSNTQYF.

The rearrangement links TRBV30 to TRBJ1-1; 10 positions agree with TRBD1. V lost 3 bases, J lost 0 bases, and 10 bases stayed unmatched. Germline V gives CDR1 GTSNPN, CDR2 SVGIG (reference sequence). The CDR3 length is 17 residues. The CDR3 sequence is CAWRFLATGGLNTEAFF. The DNA of the CDR3 is TGTGCCTGGAGGTTTTTAGCGACAGGGGGCTTGAACACTGAAGCTTTCTTT.

J is TRBJ2-7 and V is TRBV5-1, with D perhaps matching TRBD1 (6 bases). Germline V gene lookup returns CDR1 SGHRS and CDR2 YFSETQ. The V gene lost 4 bases and the J gene lost 1 base, with 15 bases spanning the gap. The CDR3 is 15 amino acids. The CDR3 DNA reads TGCGCCAGCAGCCGTACAGGGCCTACTTCCTACGAGCAGTACTTC. Protein sequence: CASSRTGPTSYEQYF. The complete variable domain, with remaining parts taken from reference TRBV5-1 and TRBJ2-7, reads KAGVTQTPRYLIKTRGQQVTLSCSPISGHRSVSWYQQTPGQGLQFLFEYFSETQRNKGNFPGRFSGRQFSNSRSEMNVSTLELGDSALYLCASSRTGPTSYEQYFGPGTRLTVT.

V is TRBV30 and J is TRBJ2-3; 8 positions agree with TRBD2. Trimming removed 2 bases from V and 5 bases from J; junction bases left unmatched: 3. This CDR3 comprises 13 residues. The V gene's germline CDR1 is GTSNPN and CDR2 SVGIG (reference sequence). DNA of the CDR3: TGTGCCTGGAGTAAGCGGGAGAAAGATACGCAGTATTTT. Protein sequence: CAWSKREKDTQYF.

This rearrangement joins TRBV6-6 to TRBJ1-1, with no clear D. CDR1 and CDR2 (germline): MNHNY, SVGAGI (reference sequence). CDR3 length: 14 amino acids. V lost 0 bases to trimming and J lost 1 base, with 6 bases between them. CDR3: CASSYSEGNTEAFF. The DNA of the CDR3 is TGTGCCAGCAGTTACTCGGAGGGGAACACTGAAGCTTTCTTT.

V is TRBV10-2 and J is TRBJ2-1; the match to TRBD2 covers 13 bases. The CDR3 loop spans 16 amino acids. Germline CDR1 WSHSY, CDR2 SAAADI. V lost 3 bases, J lost 6 bases, and 5 bases stayed unmatched. The CDR3 bases are TGCGCCAGCAGTGACCGGACTAGCGGGAGAATCAATGAGCAGTTCTTC. This codes for CASSDRTSGRINEQFF.

This clone came up a few times. The chain combines TRBV10-3 with TRBJ2-7; 9 bases line up with TRBD2. Germline V gene data show CDR1 as ENHRY and CDR2 as SYGVKD. This CDR3 is 17 amino acids long. The V and J ends lost 5 bases and 0 bases, in that order; junction bases with no gene match: 11. The CDR3 DNA follows: TGTGCCATCAGTAACTCCGTAGCGGGAGACACCTCCTACGAGCAGTACTTC. It codes for CAISNSVAGDTSYEQYF.

A single count supports this clone. This rearrangement joins TRBV9 to TRBJ1-4, with 9 nucleotides matching TRBD1. The CDR3 covers 16 residues. J gave up 8 bases and V 0 bases, and 8 bases lay outside the gene matches. The germline V gene has CDR1 SGDLS and CDR2 YYNGEE. The CDR3 sequence is CASSVAPGQGREKLFF. CDR3 bases: TGTGCCAGCAGCGTAGCCCCGGGACAGGGACGGGAAAAACTGTTTTTT.

This chain uses TRBV5-8 with TRBJ2-7; TRBD2 might be the D (6 bases). CDR3 length: 15 amino acids. V was cut by 5 bases and J by 1 base, with 16 bases left in between. Germline CDR1 reads SGHTS; CDR2 reads YDEGEE. In DNA form, the CDR3 reads TGTGCCAGCAGTTTACACCGGGACTGGTCCTACGAGCAGTACTTC. Amino acids: CASSLHRDWSYEQYF.

The rearrangement joins TRBV19 to TRBJ2-7, with TRBD2 as a possible D gene (6 bases). Deletions cut 6 bases from V and 5 bases from J, with 11 bases between. The CDR3 extends over 12 amino acids. The germline CDR1 and CDR2 sequences are LNHDA and SQIVND (reference sequence). DNA for the CDR3: TGTGCCAGTAGGGGGGGAAAGGACGAGCAGTACTTC. The encoded protein is CASRGGKDEQYF.

In DNA, the CDR3 is TGTGCCAGCTCACCACCTAGCGGGAGAAGCGAGCAGTACTTC. Amino acid sequence: CASSPPSGRSEQYF. The chain joins TRBV18 to TRBJ2-7, with 9 positions matching TRBD2. Germline V CDR1 and CDR2: KGHSH, LQKENI. The ends lost 0 bases at V and 6 bases at J; junction bases unmatched: 3. The CDR3 consists of 14 residues.

The chain combines TRBV29-1 with TRBJ2-7; TRBD1 matches 10 bases. J lost 2 bases, V lost 6 bases, and 19 bases had no gene match. Germline values: CDR1 SQVTM, CDR2 ANQGSEA. The CDR3 consists of 18 residues. Here the CDR3 DNA reads TGCAGCGTCCAGGCCCCCCGTGGACCGGGACAGGGGACCTACGAGCAGTACTTC. This gives the protein CSVQAPRGPGQGTYEQYF.

The rearrangement joins TRBV6-7 to TRBJ2-3, with TRBD2 matching over 7 bases. TRBV6-7 is an ORF, with its function uncertain. The V segment lost 4 bases and the J segment 0 bases; nucleotides outside the gene matches: 22. CDR3 length equals 21 residues. Here the CDR3 reads CASSSHGEREGVHPSTDTQYF. The CDR3 DNA follows: TGTGCCAGCAGTTCCCACGGGGAGCGGGAAGGGGTACATCCTAGCACAGATACGCAGTATTTT.

The chain uses TRBV5-8 and TRBJ2-7, with 12 bases matching TRBD2. CDR3 length: 15 amino acids. With 4 bases clipped from V and 1 base from J, the junction kept 3 bases outside the gene matches. Germline V gene sequence: CDR1 SGHTS, CDR2 YDEGEE. Here the CDR3 reads CASSKGLAGSYEQYF. The CDR3 nucleotides are TGTGCCAGCAGCAAAGGACTAGCGGGATCCTACGAGCAGTACTTC.

This sequence joins TRBV9 and TRBJ2-3, with 9 bases lining up with TRBD2. This CDR3 comprises 20 residues. After removal of 1 base from V and 0 bases from J, the junction contained 15 bases not matched to a gene. From germline, CDR1 is SGDLS and CDR2 YYNGEE. The CDR3 DNA is TGTGCCAGCAGCGTACCGGGCGGGAGGGCCTGGAGTTCTAGCACAGATACGCAGTATTTT. Amino acid sequence: CASSVPGGRAWSSSTDTQYF.